This T cell receptor beta chain was sequenced during a study of blood T cells in healthy people across ages. Study findings and constraints: Older age went with lower TCR beta diversity per million T cells, in a roughly linear way. CMV status of donors was not determined, possibly confounding expanded clonotype changes.

This clonotype was counted at least ten times. Its antigen remains unidentified. A second PCR of about 7 to 11 cycles used a sample-barcoded 5' primer and a J-beta primer mix. Tags on each cDNA molecule came from a template-switch adaptor with 12 random nucleotides. TCRdb reanalysed the 5' RACE reads using MiXCR and keeps one entry per CDR3 protein. The data hold 650,000 to 700,000 distinct CDR3 sequences, with 32% observed a single time. CDR1 SQVTM and CDR2 ANQGSEA come from the germline V gene. V was pared by 2 bases and J by 1 base, with 12 bases between. This CDR3 has 15 amino acids. V usage is TRBV29-1 and J usage is TRBJ2-4, with D maybe TRBD1 (6 bases). Sequencing used blood. The receptor's source is a woman at least 80 years old in good health. CDR3 in DNA: TGCAGCGTTGAAACGCAGGGGAATGCCAAAAACATTCAGTACTTC. The encoded protein is CSVETQGNAKNIQYF.